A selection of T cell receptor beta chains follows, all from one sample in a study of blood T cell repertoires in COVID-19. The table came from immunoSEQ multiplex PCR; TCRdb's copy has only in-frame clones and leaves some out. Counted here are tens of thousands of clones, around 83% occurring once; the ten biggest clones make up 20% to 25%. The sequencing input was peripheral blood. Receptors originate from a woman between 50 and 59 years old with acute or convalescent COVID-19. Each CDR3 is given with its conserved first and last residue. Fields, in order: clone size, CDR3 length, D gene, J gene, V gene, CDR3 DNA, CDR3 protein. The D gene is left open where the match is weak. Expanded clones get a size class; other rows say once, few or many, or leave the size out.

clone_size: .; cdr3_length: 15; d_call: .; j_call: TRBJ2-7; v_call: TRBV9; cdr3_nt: TGTGCCAGCAGCGTAGGAAGCGAGAGCTCCTACGAGCAGTACTTC; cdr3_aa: CASSVGSESSYEQYF
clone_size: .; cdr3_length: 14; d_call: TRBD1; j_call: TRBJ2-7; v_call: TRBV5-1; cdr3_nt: TGCGCCAGCAGCATGGACAGGGTCTCCTACGAGCAGTACTTC; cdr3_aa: CASSMDRVSYEQYF
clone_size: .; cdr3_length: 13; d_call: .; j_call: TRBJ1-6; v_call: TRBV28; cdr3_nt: TGTGCCAGCAGGACAGGAATTAATTCACCCCTCCACTTT; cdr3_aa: CASRTGINSPLHF
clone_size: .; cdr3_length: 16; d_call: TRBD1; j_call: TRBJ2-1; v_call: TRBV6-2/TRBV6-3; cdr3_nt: TGTGCCAGCAGTGGAACAGGGGCCAGCTCCTACAATGAGCAGTTCTTC; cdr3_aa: CASSGTGASSYNEQFF
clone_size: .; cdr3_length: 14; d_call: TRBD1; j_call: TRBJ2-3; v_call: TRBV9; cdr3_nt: TGTGCCAGCAGCTCGGACAGGGAGAGAGATACGCAGTATTTT; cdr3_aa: CASSSDRERDTQYF
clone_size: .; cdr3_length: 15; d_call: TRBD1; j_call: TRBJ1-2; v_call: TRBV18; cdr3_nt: TGTGCCAGCTCACCAGGGACAGGTTCTATGGTAGGCTACACCTTC; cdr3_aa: CASSPGTGSMVGYTF
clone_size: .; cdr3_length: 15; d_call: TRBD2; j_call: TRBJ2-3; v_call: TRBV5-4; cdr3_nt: TGTGCCAGCAGCTTGCGCACTAGCGGGATGGATACGCAGTATTTT; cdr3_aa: CASSLRTSGMDTQYF
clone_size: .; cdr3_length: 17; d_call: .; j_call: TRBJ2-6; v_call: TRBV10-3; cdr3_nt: TGTGCCATCAGTCGGGACAGCGGGTACTCTGGGGCCAACGTCCTGACTTTC; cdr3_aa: CAISRDSGYSGANVLTF
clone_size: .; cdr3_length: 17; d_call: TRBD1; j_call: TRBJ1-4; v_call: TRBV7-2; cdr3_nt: TGTGCCAGCAGCTTACTGACAGGGGGCAAGGATAATGAAAAACTGTTTTTT; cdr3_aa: CASSLLTGGKDNEKLFF
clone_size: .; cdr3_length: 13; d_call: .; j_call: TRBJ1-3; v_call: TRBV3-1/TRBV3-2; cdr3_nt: TGTGCCAGCAGCCACGTCGGGGGAAACACCATATATTTT; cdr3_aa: CASSHVGGNTIYF
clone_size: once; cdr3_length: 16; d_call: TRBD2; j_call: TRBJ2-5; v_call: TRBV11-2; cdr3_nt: TGTGCCAGCAGCTTAGGAGGGGAGGGTAACCAAGAGACCCAGTACTTC; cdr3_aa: CASSLGGEGNQETQYF
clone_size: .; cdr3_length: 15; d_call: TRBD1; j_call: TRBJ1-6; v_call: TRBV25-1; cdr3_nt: TGTGCCAGCAGTGAATGGGACAGGGTTAATTCACCCCTCCACTTT; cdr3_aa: CASSEWDRVNSPLHF
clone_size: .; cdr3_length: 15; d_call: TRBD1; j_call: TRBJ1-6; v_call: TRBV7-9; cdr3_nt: TGTGCCAGCAGCTTACAAACAGGGGGAGGTTCACCCCTCCACTTT; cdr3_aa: CASSLQTGGGSPLHF
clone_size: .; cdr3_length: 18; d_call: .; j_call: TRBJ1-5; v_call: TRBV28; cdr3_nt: TGTGCCAGCAGGATCTCCGGGAGAATGGGCTATAGCAATCAGCCCCAGCATTTT; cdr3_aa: CASRISGRMGYSNQPQHF
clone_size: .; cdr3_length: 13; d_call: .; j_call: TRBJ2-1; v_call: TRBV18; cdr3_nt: TGTGCCAGCTCCCCTAACTTGGACAATGAGCAGTTCTTC; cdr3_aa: CASSPNLDNEQFF
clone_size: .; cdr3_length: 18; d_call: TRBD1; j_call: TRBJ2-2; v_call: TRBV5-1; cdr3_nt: TGCGCCAGCAGCTTCGTAGGACAGGGAAGAACGAACACCGGGGAGCTGTTTTTT; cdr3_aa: CASSFVGQGRTNTGELFF
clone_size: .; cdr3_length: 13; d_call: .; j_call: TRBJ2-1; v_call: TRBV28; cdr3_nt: TGTGCCAGCAGTTTGGACAGCTACAATGAGCAGTTCTTC; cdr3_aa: CASSLDSYNEQFF
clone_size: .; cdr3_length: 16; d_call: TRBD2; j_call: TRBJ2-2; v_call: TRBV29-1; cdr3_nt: TGCAGCGCCGGGGGACTAGCGGACGCGAACACCGGGGAGCTGTTTTTT; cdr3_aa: CSAGGLADANTGELFF
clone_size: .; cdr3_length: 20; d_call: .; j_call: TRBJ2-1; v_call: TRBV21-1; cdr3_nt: TGTGCCAGCAGCAAAACGGGCCGGGACAGGGATTCATTTCGTGTCTGTGAGCAGTTCTTC; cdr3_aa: CASSKTGRDRDSFRVCEQFF
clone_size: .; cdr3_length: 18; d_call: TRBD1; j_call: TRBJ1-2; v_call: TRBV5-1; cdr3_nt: TGCGCCAGCAGCTCCCCCGACAGGGCCGCCGGGCCCGACTATGGCTACACCTTC; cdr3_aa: CASSSPDRAAGPDYGYTF
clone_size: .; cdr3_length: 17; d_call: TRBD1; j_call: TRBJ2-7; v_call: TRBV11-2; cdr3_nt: TGTGCCAGCAGCTTACTCGGGGGACAGGGCCGGATTTACGAGCAGTACTTC; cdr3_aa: CASSLLGGQGRIYEQYF
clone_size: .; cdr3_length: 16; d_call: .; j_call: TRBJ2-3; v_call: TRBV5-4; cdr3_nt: TGTGCCAGCAGCCTCTACGTAGGCAGGGCTTCTTATACGCAGTATTTT; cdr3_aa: CASSLYVGRASYTQYF
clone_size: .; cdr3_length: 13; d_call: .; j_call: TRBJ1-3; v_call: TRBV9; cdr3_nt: TGTGCCAGCAGCGTGTCAGGAGGAAACACCATATATTTT; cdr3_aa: CASSVSGGNTIYF
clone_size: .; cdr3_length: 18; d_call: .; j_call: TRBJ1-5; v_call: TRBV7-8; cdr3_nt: TGTGCCAGCAGCGCCGCTAATGTCCGGGGTGAGAGGAATCAGCCCCAGCATTTT; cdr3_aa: CASSAANVRGERNQPQHF
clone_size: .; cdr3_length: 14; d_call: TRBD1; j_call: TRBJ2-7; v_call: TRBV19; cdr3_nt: TGTGCCAGTAGATTACGACAGGGGTCCTACGAGCAGTACTTC; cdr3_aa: CASRLRQGSYEQYF
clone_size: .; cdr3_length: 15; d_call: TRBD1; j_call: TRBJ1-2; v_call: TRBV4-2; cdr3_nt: TGTGCCAGCAGCCCAACGGACAGGGTCGACTATGGCTACACCTTC; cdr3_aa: CASSPTDRVDYGYTF
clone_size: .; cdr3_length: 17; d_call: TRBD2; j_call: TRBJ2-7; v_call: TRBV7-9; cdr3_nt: TGTGCCAGCAGCTTAGCCCCGGGACTAGCGAGCTCCTACGAGCAGTACTTC; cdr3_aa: CASSLAPGLASSYEQYF
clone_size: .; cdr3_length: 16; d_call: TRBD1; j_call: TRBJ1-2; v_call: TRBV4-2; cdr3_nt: TGTGCCAGCAGCCAGGAGACCACAGGGGCTAACTATGGCTACACCTTC; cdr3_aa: CASSQETTGANYGYTF
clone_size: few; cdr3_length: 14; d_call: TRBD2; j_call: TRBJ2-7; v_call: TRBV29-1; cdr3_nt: TGCAGCGTTGGGGCGGGAGGGGGGTCCTACGAGCAGTACTTC; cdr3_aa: CSVGAGGGSYEQYF
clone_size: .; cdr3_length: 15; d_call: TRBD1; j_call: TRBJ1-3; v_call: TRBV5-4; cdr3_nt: TGTGCCAGCAGCTTGGAGGGGGCGAGAGGAAACACCATATATTTT; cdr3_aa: CASSLEGARGNTIYF
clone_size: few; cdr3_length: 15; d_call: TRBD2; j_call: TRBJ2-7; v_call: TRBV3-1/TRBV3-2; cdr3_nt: TGTGCCAGCAGCCCCGGACTAGTCCCGTCCTACGAGCAGTACTTC; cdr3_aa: CASSPGLVPSYEQYF
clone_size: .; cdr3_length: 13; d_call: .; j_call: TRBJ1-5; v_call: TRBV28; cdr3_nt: TGTGCCAGCAGTTCCGCGGTAGATCAGCCCCAGCATTTT; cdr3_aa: CASSSAVDQPQHF
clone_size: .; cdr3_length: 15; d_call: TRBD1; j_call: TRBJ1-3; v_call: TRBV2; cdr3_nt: TGTGCCAGCACCTCCGGGACAGGGGGCAAATACACCATATATTTT; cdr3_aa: CASTSGTGGKYTIYF
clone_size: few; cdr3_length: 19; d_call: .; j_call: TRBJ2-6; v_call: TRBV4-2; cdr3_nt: TGTGCCAGCAGCCGGGCTAACCGGGACACAAACTCTGGGGCCAACGTCCTGACTTTC; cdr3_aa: CASSRANRDTNSGANVLTF
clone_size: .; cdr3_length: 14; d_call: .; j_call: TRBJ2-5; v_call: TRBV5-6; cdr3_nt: TGTGCCAGCAGCTTGTTCGACAGTCAAGAGACCCAGTACTTC; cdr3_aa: CASSLFDSQETQYF